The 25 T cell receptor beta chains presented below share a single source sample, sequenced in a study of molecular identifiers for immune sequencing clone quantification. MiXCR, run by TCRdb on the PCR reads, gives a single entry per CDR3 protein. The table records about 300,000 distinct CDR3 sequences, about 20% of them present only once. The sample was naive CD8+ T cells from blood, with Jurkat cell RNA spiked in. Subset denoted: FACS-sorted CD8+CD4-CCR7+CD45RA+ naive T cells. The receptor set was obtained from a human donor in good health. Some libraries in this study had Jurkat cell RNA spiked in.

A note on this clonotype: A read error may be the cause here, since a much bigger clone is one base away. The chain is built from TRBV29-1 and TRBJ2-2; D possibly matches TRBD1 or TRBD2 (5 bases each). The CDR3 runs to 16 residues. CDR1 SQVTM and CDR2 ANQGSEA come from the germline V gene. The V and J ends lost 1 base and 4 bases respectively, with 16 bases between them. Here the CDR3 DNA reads TGCAGCGTTGAAGTTCTCGGGGCGCTTAGCACCGGGGAGCTGTTTTTT. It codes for CSVEVLGALSTGELFF.

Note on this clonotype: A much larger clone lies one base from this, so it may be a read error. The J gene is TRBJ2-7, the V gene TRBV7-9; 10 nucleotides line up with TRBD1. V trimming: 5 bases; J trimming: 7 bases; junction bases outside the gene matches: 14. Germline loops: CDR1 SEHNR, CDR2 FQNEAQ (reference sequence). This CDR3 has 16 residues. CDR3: CASSDAPGQGKWEQYF. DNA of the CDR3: TGTGCCAGCAGCGATGCGCCGGGACAGGGGAAGTGGGAGCAGTACTTC. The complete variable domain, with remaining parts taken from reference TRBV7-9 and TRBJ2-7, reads DTGVSQNPRHKITKRGQNVTFRCDPISEHNRLYWYRQTLGQGPEFLTYFQNEAQLEKSRLLSDRFSAERPKGSFSTLEIQRTEQGDSAMYLCASSDAPGQGKWEQYFGPGTRLTVT.

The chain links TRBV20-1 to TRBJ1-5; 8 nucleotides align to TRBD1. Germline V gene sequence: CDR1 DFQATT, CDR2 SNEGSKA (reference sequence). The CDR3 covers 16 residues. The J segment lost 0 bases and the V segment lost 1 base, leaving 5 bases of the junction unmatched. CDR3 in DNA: TGCAGTGCTAGAGGTGACAGGGGTATTAGCAATCAGCCCCAGCATTTT. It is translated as CSARGDRGISNQPQHF.

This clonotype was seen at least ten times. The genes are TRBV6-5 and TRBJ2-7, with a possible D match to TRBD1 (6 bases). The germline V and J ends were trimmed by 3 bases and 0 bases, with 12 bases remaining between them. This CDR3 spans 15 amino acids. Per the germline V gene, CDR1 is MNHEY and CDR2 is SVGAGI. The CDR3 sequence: CASSYSHRDSYEQYF. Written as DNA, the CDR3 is TGTGCCAGCAGTTATTCCCACAGGGACTCCTACGAGCAGTACTTC.

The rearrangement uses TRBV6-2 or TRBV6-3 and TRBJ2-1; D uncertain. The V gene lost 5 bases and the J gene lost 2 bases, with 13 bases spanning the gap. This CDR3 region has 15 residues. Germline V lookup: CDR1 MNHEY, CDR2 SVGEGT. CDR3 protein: CASSSPRQAYNEQFF. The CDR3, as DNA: TGTGCCAGCAGTAGCCCTCGACAAGCCTACAATGAGCAGTTCTTC.

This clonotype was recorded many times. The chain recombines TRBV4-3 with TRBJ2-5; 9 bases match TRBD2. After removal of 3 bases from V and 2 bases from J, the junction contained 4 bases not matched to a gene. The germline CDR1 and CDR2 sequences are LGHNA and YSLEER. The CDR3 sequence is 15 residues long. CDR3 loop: CASSQRLADQETQYF. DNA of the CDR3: TGCGCCAGCAGCCAGCGACTAGCGGATCAAGAGACCCAGTACTTC.

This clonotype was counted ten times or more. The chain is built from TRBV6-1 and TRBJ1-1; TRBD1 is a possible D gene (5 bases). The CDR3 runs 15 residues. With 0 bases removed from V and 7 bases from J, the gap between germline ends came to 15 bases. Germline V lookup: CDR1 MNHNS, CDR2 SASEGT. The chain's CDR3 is CASSEALDRRVEAFF. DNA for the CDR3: TGTGCCAGCAGTGAAGCTTTAGACAGAAGAGTTGAAGCTTTCTTT.

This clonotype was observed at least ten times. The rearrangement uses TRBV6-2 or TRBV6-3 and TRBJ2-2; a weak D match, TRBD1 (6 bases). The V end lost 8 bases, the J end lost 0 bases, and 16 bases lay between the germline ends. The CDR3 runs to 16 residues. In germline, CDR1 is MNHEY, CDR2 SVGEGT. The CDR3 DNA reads TGTGCCAGCGAAAGAGGACAGACGACGAACACCGGGGAGCTGTTTTTT. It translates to CASERGQTTNTGELFF.

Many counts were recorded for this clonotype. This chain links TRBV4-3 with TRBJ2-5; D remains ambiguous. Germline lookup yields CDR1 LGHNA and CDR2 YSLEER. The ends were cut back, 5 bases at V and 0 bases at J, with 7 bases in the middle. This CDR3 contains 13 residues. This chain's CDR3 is CASSTRYQETQYF. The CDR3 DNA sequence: TGCGCCAGCAGCACCCGGTACCAAGAGACCCAGTACTTC.

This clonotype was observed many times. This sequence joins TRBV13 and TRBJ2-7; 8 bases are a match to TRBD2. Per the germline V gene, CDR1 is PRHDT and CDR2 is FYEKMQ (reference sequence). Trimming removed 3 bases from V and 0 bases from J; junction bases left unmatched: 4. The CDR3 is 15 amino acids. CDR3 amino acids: CASSFRSGGSYEQYF. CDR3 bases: TGTGCCAGCAGCTTCCGAAGCGGGGGCTCCTACGAGCAGTACTTC. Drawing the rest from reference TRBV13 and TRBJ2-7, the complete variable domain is AAGVIQSPRHLIKEKRETATLKCYPIPRHDTVYWYQQGPGQDPQFLISFYEKMQSDKGSIPDRFSAQQFSDYHSELNMSSLELGDSALYFCASSFRSGGSYEQYFGPGTRLTVT.

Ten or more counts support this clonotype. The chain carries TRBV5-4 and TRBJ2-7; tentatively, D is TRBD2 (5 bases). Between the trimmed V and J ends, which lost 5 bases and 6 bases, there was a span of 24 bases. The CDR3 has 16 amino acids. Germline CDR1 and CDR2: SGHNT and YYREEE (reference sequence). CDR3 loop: CASSLSTDWPLGEQYF. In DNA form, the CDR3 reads TGTGCCAGCAGTCTGTCCACGGACTGGCCTTTAGGCGAGCAGTACTTC. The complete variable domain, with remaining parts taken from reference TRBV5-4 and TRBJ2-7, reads ETGVTQSPTHLIKTRGQQVTLRCSSQSGHNTVSWYQQALGQGPQFIFQYYREEENGRGNFPPRFSGLQFPNYSSELNVNALELDDSALYLCASSLSTDWPLGEQYFGPGTRLTVT.

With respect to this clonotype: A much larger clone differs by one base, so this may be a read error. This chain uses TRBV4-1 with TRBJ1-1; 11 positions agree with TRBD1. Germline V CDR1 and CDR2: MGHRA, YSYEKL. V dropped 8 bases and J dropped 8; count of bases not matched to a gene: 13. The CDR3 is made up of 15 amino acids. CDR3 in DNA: TGCGCCAGCGGCCCTACAGGACAGGGGGCTGCAGAAGCTTTCTTT. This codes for CASGPTGQGAAEAFF.

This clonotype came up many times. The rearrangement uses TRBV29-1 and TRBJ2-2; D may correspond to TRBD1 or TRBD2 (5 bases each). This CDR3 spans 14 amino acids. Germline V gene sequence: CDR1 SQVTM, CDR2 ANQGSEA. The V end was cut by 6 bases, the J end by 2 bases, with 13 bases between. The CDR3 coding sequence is TGCAGCGTGACCGGGACCTCCAACACCGGGGAGCTGTTTTTT. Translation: CSVTGTSNTGELFF.

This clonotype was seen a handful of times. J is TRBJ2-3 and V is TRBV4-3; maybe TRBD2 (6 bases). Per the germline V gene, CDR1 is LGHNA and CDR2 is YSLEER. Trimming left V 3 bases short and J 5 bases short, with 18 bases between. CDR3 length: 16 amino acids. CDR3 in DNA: TGCGCCAGCAGCCAGAGTTGGGGTTTGGGGGGAGATACGCAGTATTTT. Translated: CASSQSWGLGGDTQYF.

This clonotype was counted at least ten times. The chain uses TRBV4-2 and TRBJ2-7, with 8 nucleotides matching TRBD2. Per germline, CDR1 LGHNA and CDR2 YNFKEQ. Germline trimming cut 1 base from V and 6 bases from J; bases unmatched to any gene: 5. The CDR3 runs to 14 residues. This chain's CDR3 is CASSQAAGVSEQYF. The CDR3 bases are TGTGCCAGCAGCCAAGCAGCGGGGGTTAGCGAGCAGTACTTC.

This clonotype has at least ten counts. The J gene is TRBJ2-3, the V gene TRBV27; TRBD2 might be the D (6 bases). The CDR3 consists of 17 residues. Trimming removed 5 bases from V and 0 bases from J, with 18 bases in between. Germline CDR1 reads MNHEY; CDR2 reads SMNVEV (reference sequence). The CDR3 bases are TGTGCCAGCAGTCCGGTCTTTGGGGAGGCTAGCACAGATACGCAGTATTTT. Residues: CASSPVFGEASTDTQYF.

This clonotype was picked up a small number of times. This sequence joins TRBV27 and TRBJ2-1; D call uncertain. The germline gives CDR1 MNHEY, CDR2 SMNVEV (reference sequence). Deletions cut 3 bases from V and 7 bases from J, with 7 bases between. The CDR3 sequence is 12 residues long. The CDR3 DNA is TGTGCCAGCAGTTTTCAGCATAATGAGCAGTTCTTC. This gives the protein CASSFQHNEQFF.

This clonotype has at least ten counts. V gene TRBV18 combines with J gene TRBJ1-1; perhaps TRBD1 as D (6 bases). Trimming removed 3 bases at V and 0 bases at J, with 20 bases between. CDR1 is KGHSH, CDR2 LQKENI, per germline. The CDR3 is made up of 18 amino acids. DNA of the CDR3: TGTGCCAGCTCACCCGACCGATTAGGACAGCTCATGAACACTGAAGCTTTCTTT. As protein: CASSPDRLGQLMNTEAFF.

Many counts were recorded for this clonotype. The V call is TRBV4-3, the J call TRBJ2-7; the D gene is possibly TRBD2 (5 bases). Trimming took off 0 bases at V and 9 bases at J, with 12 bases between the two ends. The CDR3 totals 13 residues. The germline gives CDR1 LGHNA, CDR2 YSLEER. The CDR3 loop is CASSQDPGKMQYF. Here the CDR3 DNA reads TGCGCCAGCAGCCAAGATCCGGGGAAAATGCAGTACTTC.

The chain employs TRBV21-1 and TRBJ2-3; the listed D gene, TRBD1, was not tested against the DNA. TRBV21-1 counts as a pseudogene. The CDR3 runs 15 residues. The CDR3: CASSKRAGITDTQYF. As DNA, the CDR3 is TGTGCCAGCAGCAAAAGAGCAGGGATCACAGATACGCAGTATTTT.

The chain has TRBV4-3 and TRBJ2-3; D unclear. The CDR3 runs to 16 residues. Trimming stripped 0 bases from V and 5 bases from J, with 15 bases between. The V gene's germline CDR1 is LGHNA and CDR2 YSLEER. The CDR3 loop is CASSQDRWQRGDTQYF. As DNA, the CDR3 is TGCGCCAGCAGCCAAGATCGCTGGCAGCGAGGAGATACGCAGTATTTT.

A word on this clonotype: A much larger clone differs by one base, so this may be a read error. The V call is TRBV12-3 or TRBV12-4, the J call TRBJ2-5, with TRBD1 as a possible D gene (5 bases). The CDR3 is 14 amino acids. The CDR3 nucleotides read TGTGTCAGCAGTCCGACAGCAGTCCACGAGACCCAGTACTTC. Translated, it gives CVSSPTAVHETQYF.

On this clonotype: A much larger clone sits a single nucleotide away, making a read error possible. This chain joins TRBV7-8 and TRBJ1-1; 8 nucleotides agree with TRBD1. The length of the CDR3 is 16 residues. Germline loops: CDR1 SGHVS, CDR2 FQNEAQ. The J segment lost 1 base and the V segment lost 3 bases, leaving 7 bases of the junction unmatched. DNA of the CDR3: TGTGCCAGCAGCTTGGCGCCGGGACAGGCGAACACTGAAGCTTTCTTT. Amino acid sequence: CASSLAPGQANTEAFF.

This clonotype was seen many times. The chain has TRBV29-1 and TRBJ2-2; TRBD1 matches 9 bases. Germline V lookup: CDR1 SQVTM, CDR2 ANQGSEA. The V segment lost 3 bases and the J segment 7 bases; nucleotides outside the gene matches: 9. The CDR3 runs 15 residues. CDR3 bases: TGCAGCGTTGAGGCCCCGGGACAGGGTATCGGGGAGCTGTTTTTT. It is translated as CSVEAPGQGIGELFF.

This CDR3 reads CASSRLTGGRGNQPQHF. The CDR3 DNA reads TGTGCCAGCAGTCGACTGACAGGGGGCCGCGGCAATCAGCCCCAGCATTTT. The chain links TRBV6-2 or TRBV6-3 to TRBJ1-5; TRBD1 matches 10 bases. The germline CDR1 and CDR2 sequences are MNHEY and SVGEGT. After removal of 5 bases from V and 2 bases from J, the junction contained 9 bases not matched to a gene. The CDR3 contains 17 residues.